Shown below are 21 T cell receptor beta chains from a single sample sequenced in a study of CD8 T cells in ankylosing spondylitis. Overall study results and limits: Characteristic of ankylosing spondylitis blood, it appeared, was a TCR beta motif comprising roughly eight highly homologous variants.

MiXCR, applied by TCRdb to the 5' RACE reads, yields one record per CDR3 protein. The table has some 700,000 distinct CDR3 sequences, over 15% seen once; the top ten hold under 20%. Which antigens these TCRs recognize remains unknown. Sequencing was done on a sample of blood, either unsorted or a sorted T cell fraction (not recorded which). Receptors were obtained from a male donor with ankylosing spondylitis.

The chain employs TRBV21-1 and TRBJ2-7. TRBV21-1 has pseudogene status. The CDR3 runs 13 residues. This CDR3 reads CASSMGFRYEQYF. The CDR3 nucleotides read TGTGCCAGCAGCATGGGATTCAGGTACGAGCAGTACTTC.

The V call is TRBV4-2, the J call TRBJ2-7; 10 nucleotides line up with TRBD1. CDR1 and CDR2 from the germline V gene are LGHNA and YNFKEQ. Trimming cost V 1 base and J 9 bases; bases outside gene matches: 9. CDR3 length: 15 residues. The CDR3 bases are TGTGCCAGCAGCCAAGCAGGGACAGGGGTCTCTGGGCAGTACTTC. Translated: CASSQAGTGVSGQYF.

This chain joins TRBV5-1 and TRBJ2-1, with TRBD1 as a possible D gene (6 bases). CDR1 SGHRS and CDR2 YFSETQ come from the germline V gene. The CDR3 length is 17 residues. The ends were cut back, 4 bases at V and 1 base at J, with 18 bases in the middle. In DNA, the CDR3 is TGCGCCAGCAGCCTACCCCGGACAGAGACTTCCTACAATGAGCAGTTCTTC. Residues: CASSLPRTETSYNEQFF.

This chain connects TRBV28 to TRBJ2-1; 8 bases align to TRBD2. The trim removed 8 bases at V and 10 bases at J, leaving 16 bases unmatched. This CDR3 has 15 amino acids. Germline V CDR1 and CDR2: MDHEN, SYDVKM. This CDR3 is CASDDPSSGDLEQFF. CDR3 nucleotides: TGTGCCAGCGATGACCCAAGTAGCGGGGACCTGGAGCAGTTCTTC.

This clonotype was detected a few times. The chain couples TRBV28 to TRBJ2-7; maybe TRBD2 (6 bases). Looked up from germline, CDR1 is MDHEN and CDR2 is SYDVKM. Trimming shortened V by 2 bases and J by 3 bases, and 11 bases separated the two germline ends. The CDR3 runs 14 residues. CDR3 amino acids: CASSLQGLGYEQYF. The CDR3 region has the DNA TGTGCCAGCAGTTTACAGGGACTGGGCTACGAGCAGTACTTC.

This clonotype came up many times. The chain carries TRBV5-1 and TRBJ2-1, with D perhaps matching TRBD2 (7 bases). The CDR3 runs to 16 residues. In germline, CDR1 is SGHRS, CDR2 YFSETQ. Between the trimmed V and J ends, which lost 4 bases and 7 bases, there was a span of 21 bases. The CDR3 is CASSTLGGGGYNEQFF. CDR3 in DNA: TGCGCCAGCAGCACTCTTGGAGGGGGGGGGTATAATGAGCAGTTCTTC.

This clonotype turned up a few times. The J gene is TRBJ2-1, the V gene TRBV2; D uncertain. From germline, CDR1 is SNHLY and CDR2 FYNNEI. Between the trimmed V and J ends, which lost 10 bases and 3 bases, there was a span of 16 bases. The CDR3 loop spans 14 amino acids. The CDR3 loop is CATDLGAGYNEQFF. The CDR3 DNA is TGTGCCACGGACCTCGGAGCTGGCTACAATGAGCAGTTCTTC. Filled out from reference TRBV2 and TRBJ2-1, the complete variable domain reads EPEVTQTPSHQVTQMGQEVILRCVPISNHLYFYWYRQILGQKVEFLVSFYNNEISEKSEIFDDQFSVERPDGSNFTLKIRSTKLEDSAMYFCATDLGAGYNEQFFGPGTRLTVL.

This clonotype appeared many times. The genes are TRBV5-1 and TRBJ1-1, with D unresolved. The CDR3 loop spans 13 amino acids. From germline, CDR1 is SGHRS and CDR2 YFSETQ. With 2 bases removed from V and 2 bases from J, the gap between germline ends came to 7 bases. The CDR3 nucleotides are TGCGCCAGCAGCTTTAATTTAAACACTGAAGCTTTCTTT. Translation gives CASSFNLNTEAFF.

This sequence joins TRBV28 and TRBJ1-1; D call uncertain. Germline V gene lookup returns CDR1 MDHEN and CDR2 SYDVKM. The CDR3 contains 14 residues. Between the trimmed V and J ends, which lost 1 base and 7 bases, there was a span of 13 bases. The CDR3 region is CASSLYRGSVEAFF. As DNA, the CDR3 is TGTGCCAGCAGTTTATATCGAGGGTCGGTTGAAGCTTTCTTT. Full variable domain (rest looked up from reference TRBV28 and TRBJ1-1): DVKVTQSSRYLVKRTGEKVFLECVQDMDHENMFWYRQDPGLGLRLIYFSYDVKMKEKGDIPEGYSVSREKKERFSLILESASTNQTSMYLCASSLYRGSVEAFFGQGTRLTVV.

The chain is built from TRBV24-1 and TRBJ2-6; D gene ambiguous. Germline V gives CDR1 KGHDR, CDR2 SFDVKD. The CDR3 covers 16 residues. V gave up 5 bases and J gave up 0 bases, with 10 bases separating them. CDR3 in DNA: TGTGCCACCAGTGTCACGGCCCCCTCTGGGGCCAACGTCCTGACTTTC. It yields the protein CATSVTAPSGANVLTF.

The chain recombines TRBV7-8 with TRBJ1-2; 10 bases are shared with TRBD1. CDR1 and CDR2 from the germline V gene are SGHVS and FQNEAQ. J lost 7 bases, V lost 0 bases, and 8 bases had no gene match. This CDR3 is built from 16 residues. CDR3 region: CASSLAGTGAGGGYTF. The CDR3 nucleotides are TGTGCCAGCAGCTTAGCGGGGACAGGGGCGGGAGGTGGCTACACCTTC.

This clonotype was seen only a few times. The genes are TRBV10-3 and TRBJ2-7; 9 nucleotides match TRBD1. The CDR3 covers 13 residues. Per the germline V gene, CDR1 is ENHRY and CDR2 is SYGVKD. The J segment lost 6 bases and the V segment lost 9 bases, leaving 9 bases of the junction unmatched. In DNA, the CDR3 is TGTGCCATGGGGACAGGGTTAGACCTCGAGCAGTACTTC. It translates to CAMGTGLDLEQYF.

The V call is TRBV4-3, the J call TRBJ2-2; D is possibly TRBD2 (6 bases). Germline V gene data show CDR1 as LGHNA and CDR2 as YSLEER. CDR3 length: 17 amino acids. Trimming shortened V by 1 base and J by 2 bases, and 14 bases separated the two germline ends. CDR3 sequence (DNA): TGCGCCAGCAGCCAAGTCGGGGTAGCGGTTAACACCGGGGAGCTGTTTTTT. It specifies CASSQVGVAVNTGELFF.

This clonotype was seen a few times. V gene TRBV5-1 combines with J gene TRBJ2-5; D gene uncertain. The germline V gene has CDR1 SGHRS and CDR2 YFSETQ. The CDR3 runs to 15 residues. Between the trimmed V and J ends, which lost 3 bases and 4 bases, there was a span of 16 bases. CDR3 in DNA: TGCGCCAGCAGCTGGGGTCCAGCGCCCTCAGAGACCCAGTACTTC. Encoded protein: CASSWGPAPSETQYF.

This clonotype appeared many times. The V call is TRBV29-1, the J call TRBJ2-3; no definite D call. V was cut by 4 bases and J by 1 base, with 6 bases left in between. Germline V gene lookup returns CDR1 SQVTM and CDR2 ANQGSEA. This CDR3 comprises 12 residues. DNA for the CDR3: TGCAGCGTTGTAAGGGGCACAGATACGCAGTATTTT. Translated: CSVVRGTDTQYF.

The rearrangement joins TRBV7-2 to TRBJ2-3, with D possibly matching TRBD2 (5 bases). The CDR3 contains 16 residues. Germline V lookup: CDR1 SGHTA, CDR2 FQGNSA. Trimming removed 2 bases from V and 4 bases from J, with 16 bases in between. The CDR3 bases are TGTGCCAGCAGCTTATTTGCGTCTAGCAGTTCAGATACGCAGTATTTT. This codes for CASSLFASSSSDTQYF.

This clonotype came up many times. The CDR3 loop reads CASSSKLVSYEQYF. In DNA form, the CDR3 reads TGTGCCAGCAGTTCAAAACTAGTTTCCTACGAGCAGTACTTC. The chain has TRBV12-3 or TRBV12-4 and TRBJ2-7, with D possibly matching TRBD2 (5 bases). This CDR3 is built from 14 residues. Deletions cut 4 bases from V and 1 base from J, with 11 bases between.

V is TRBV5-1 and J is TRBJ2-7, with 7 bases identical to TRBD1. V trimming: 4 bases; J trimming: 1 base; junction bases outside the gene matches: 8. Looked up from germline, CDR1 is SGHRS and CDR2 is YFSETQ. The CDR3 loop spans 15 amino acids. CDR3 DNA: TGCGCCAGCAGCAACAGGGGACAGTCTTCCTACGAGCAGTACTTC. Residues: CASSNRGQSSYEQYF.

This clonotype was seen ten or more times. This chain connects TRBV18 to TRBJ2-7, with D uncertain. This CDR3 is 13 amino acids long. Per the germline V gene, CDR1 is KGHSH and CDR2 is LQKENI. V shed 1 base and J shed 6 bases, with 10 bases lying between them. CDR3 sequence (DNA): TGTGCCAGCTCACCACGGTTAGAAATCGAGCAGTACTTC. The encoded protein is CASSPRLEIEQYF.

This chain uses TRBV5-1 with TRBJ1-3; D might be TRBD1 (5 bases). CDR3 length: 14 amino acids. Trimming took off 0 bases at V and 3 bases at J, with 7 bases between the two ends. Per germline, CDR1 SGHRS and CDR2 YFSETQ. Here the CDR3 DNA reads TGCGCCAGCAGCTTGGAGGGGTATGGAAACACCATATATTTT. Its translation: CASSLEGYGNTIYF.

This clonotype came up a few times. The chain uses TRBV6-5 and TRBJ1-1, with unresolved D. The ends were cut back, 0 bases at V and 1 base at J, with 6 bases in the middle. Germline values: CDR1 MNHEY, CDR2 SVGAGI. The CDR3 consists of 14 residues. In DNA form, the CDR3 reads TGTGCCAGCAGTTACTCGGGAGAGAACACTGAAGCTTTCTTT. Amino acids: CASSYSGENTEAFF.